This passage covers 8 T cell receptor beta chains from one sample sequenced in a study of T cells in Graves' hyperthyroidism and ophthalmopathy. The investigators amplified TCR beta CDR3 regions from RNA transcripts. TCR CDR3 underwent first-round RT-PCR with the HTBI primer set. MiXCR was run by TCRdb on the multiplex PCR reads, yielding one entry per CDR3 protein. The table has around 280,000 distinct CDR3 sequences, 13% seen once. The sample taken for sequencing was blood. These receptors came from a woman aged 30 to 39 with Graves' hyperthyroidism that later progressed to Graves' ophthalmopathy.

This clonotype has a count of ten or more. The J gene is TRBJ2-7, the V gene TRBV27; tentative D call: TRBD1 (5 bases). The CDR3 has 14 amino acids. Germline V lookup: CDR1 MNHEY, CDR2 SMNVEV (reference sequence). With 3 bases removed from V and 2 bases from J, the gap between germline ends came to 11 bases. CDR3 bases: TGTGCCAGCAGTTTCGGAAAGGGGACCTACGAGCAGTACTTC. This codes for CASSFGKGTYEQYF.

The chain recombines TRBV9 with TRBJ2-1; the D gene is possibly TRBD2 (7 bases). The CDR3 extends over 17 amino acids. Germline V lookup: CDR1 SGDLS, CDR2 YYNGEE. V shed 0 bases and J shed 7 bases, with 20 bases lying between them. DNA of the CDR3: TGTGCCAGCAGCGTAGCTTTTGTGGGGGGCGGGAGAAATGAGCAGTTCTTC. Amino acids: CASSVAFVGGGRNEQFF.

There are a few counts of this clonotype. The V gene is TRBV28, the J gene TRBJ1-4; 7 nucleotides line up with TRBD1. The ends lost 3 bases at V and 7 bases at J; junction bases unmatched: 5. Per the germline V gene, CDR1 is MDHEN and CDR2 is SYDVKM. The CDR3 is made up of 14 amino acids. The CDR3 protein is CASSFSGGIEKLFF. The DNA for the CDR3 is TGTGCCAGCAGTTTTTCAGGGGGGATTGAAAAACTGTTTTTT.

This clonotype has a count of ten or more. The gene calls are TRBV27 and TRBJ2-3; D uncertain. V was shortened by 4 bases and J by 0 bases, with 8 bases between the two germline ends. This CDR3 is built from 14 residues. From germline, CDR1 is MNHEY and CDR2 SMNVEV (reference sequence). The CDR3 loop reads CASSWSGSTDTQYF. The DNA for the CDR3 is TGTGCCAGCAGTTGGTCTGGGAGCACAGATACGCAGTATTTT.

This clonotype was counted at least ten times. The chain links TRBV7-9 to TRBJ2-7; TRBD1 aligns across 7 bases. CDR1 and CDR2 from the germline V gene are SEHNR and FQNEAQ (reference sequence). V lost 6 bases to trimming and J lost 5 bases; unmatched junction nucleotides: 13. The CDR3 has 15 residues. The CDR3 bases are TGTGCCAGCAGTTTCCCAAGACAGGGATCCCACGAGCAGTACTTC. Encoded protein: CASSFPRQGSHEQYF.

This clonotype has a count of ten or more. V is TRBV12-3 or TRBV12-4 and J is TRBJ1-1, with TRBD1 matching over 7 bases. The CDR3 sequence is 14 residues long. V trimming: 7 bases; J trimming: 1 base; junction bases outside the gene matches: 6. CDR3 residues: CASNRQGANTEAFF. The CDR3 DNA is TGTGCCAGCAATAGACAGGGAGCGAACACTGAAGCTTTCTTT.

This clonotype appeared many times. In DNA, the CDR3 is TGTGCCAGTGGGCTTGCGGGAAGCTACGAGCAGTACTTC. This gives the protein CASGLAGSYEQYF. The genes are TRBV6-2 or TRBV6-3 and TRBJ2-7; D perhaps matches TRBD2 (6 bases). The germline gives CDR1 MNHEY, CDR2 SVGEGT. The V gene lost 9 bases and the J gene lost 3 bases, with 15 bases spanning the gap. The CDR3 loop spans 13 amino acids.

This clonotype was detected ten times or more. CDR3 DNA sequence: TGTGCCAGCAGCTCCGCGGGGACAGGGAACACCGGGGAGCTGTTTTTT. Amino acids: CASSSAGTGNTGELFF. The chain carries TRBV7-9 and TRBJ2-2, with 8 bases lining up with TRBD1. Germline V lookup: CDR1 SEHNR, CDR2 FQNEAQ (reference sequence). The ends lost 4 bases at V and 1 base at J; junction bases unmatched: 5. The CDR3 runs to 16 residues.